This TCR beta chain emerged from a study of graft-versus-host responses after intestinal transplantation. Study summary: Multivisceral, liver-intestinal, or isolated intestinal grafts were transplanted into recipients. Anti-thymocyte globulin induction preceded two to three years of tacrolimus and steroid maintenance in all recipients.

The table came from immunoSEQ multiplex PCR; TCRdb's copy has only in-frame clones and leaves some out. Of about 39,000 clones in the sample, around 96% are singletons; the top ten hold less than 0.25%. Trimming took off 1 base at V and 0 bases at J, with 10 bases between the two ends. This CDR3 comprises 16 residues. Germline V gene data show CDR1 as KGHSH and CDR2 as LQKENI. As concerns this clone: Its antigen is still unknown.

Whole-study findings and limits: Present in recipient marrow, GvH clones included some that appeared first in ileum or blood. Levels of circulating GvH clones at their peak were associated with early post-transplant HvG declines.

The chain is built from TRBV18 and TRBJ1-3; unclear D gene. The source of this sequence is a human donor who was the organ donor for an intestinal transplant. This specimen was unstimulated CD8+ T cells sorted from spleen or lymph node cells, taken before transplant. This CDR3 reads CASSPRRKSSGNTIYF. The CDR3 region has the DNA TGTGCCAGCTCACCACGGCGGAAGAGCTCTGGAAACACCATATATTTT.